This T cell receptor (beta chain) derives from a study of blood T cell repertoires in COVID-19. Study summary: COVID-19 samples, acute and convalescent, were from the United States, Italy and Spain.

This clone appeared a few times. In germline, CDR1 is MNHEY, CDR2 SVGAGI. The CDR3 consists of 12 residues. V was cut by 7 bases and J by 0 bases, with 3 bases left in between. Produced via immunoSEQ multiplex PCR; TCRdb's table is partial and in-frame only. The data hold roughly 73,000 clones, with about 84% observed a single time. Sequences were obtained from peripheral blood. The sequence came from a human donor in a cohort sampled during active COVID-19. J is TRBJ2-2 and V is TRBV6-5; no clear D. CDR3 loop: CASITNTGELFF. In nucleotides, the CDR3 is TGTGCCAGCATCACGAACACCGGGGAGCTGTTTTTT.